The rows below give T cell receptor beta chains drawn from one sample of a study of shared clonotypes between healthy human individuals. Assay: immunoSEQ multiplex PCR; the TCRdb copy retains only in-frame clones and omits some. The sample includes about 490,000 clones, 76% seen only once; the top ten take roughly 13%. Sequencing was carried out using PBMCs. Receptor source: a woman in her thirties or forties in good health. Some clones in this sample may be carry-over from other donors' samples. CDR3s include the opening cysteine and the closing phenylalanine or tryptophan. The D gene is left open where the match is weak. Size is omitted from some rows. Given values are once, few, many or a class for expanded clones.

>TRBD2|TRBJ2-5|TRBV5-4|NA
TGTGCCAGCAGCTTGGGGACTAGAGGCGAGACCCAGTACTTC
CASSLGTRGETQYF
>TRBD2|TRBJ2-5|TRBV7-8|many
TGTGCCAGCAGCTTAGGTGGGAGGGCCATCTGGGAGACCCAGTACTTC
CASSLGGRAIWETQYF
>NA|TRBJ2-7|TRBV7-2|once
TGTGCCAGCAGCTCTTTGTACGAGCAGTACTTC
CASSSLYEQYF
>NA|TRBJ2-7|TRBV6-4|few
TGTGCCAGCAGCGAGAGGGCAGGTACTTCCTACGAGCAGTACTTC
CASSERAGTSYEQYF
>NA|TRBJ1-3|TRBV5-6|NA
TGTGCCAGCAGCTTGATGGGAAACACCATATATTTT
CASSLMGNTIYF
>NA|TRBJ2-7|TRBV23-1|many
TGCGTCGGGAGTGAGCAGTACTTC
CVGSEQYF
>NA|TRBJ2-3|TRBV28|NA
TGTGCCAGCAAGGCAGGGGGCACAGATACGCAGTATTTT
CASKAGGTDTQYF
>TRBD2|TRBJ2-3|TRBV6-5|NA
TGTGCCAGCAGTTACGGGGGGAGGGCCGGGTTAGATACGCAGTATTTT
CASSYGGRAGLDTQYF
>NA|TRBJ2-5|TRBV15|few
TGTGCCACCAGCAGAGGTCTGGGGACGGGGGAGACCCAGTACTTC
CATSRGLGTGETQYF
>NA|TRBJ2-3|TRBV4-3|NA
TGCGCCAGCAGCCAAGGCGGTTACAGGGAAGATACGCAGTATTTT
CASSQGGYREDTQYF
>NA|TRBJ1-1|TRBV9|NA
TGTGCCAGCAGCGTAGTCGAAACTGGGGTAGCTTTCTTT
CASSVVETGVAFF
>NA|TRBJ2-3|TRBV5-1|NA
TGCGCCAGCAGCGTCGGAAGAATAGCGGAAGGGACAGATACGCAGTATTTT
CASSVGRIAEGTDTQYF
>NA|TRBJ1-1|TRBV19|NA
TGTGCCAGTAGTATGGCAGGGGTGATGAACACTGAAGCTTTCTTT
CASSMAGVMNTEAFF
>NA|TRBJ2-3|TRBV4-3|NA
TGCGCCAGCAGCCAAGGGCAGGGGGGAACAGATACGCAGTATTTT
CASSQGQGGTDTQYF
>TRBD1|TRBJ1-2|TRBV27|NA
TGTGCCAGCAGTTTATCGGCAGGGGGCGTGGAGGTCTATGGCTACACCTTC
CASSLSAGGVEVYGYTF
>TRBD2|TRBJ2-7|TRBV9|NA
TGTGCCAGCAGCCCACGCGGTAGCGGGACCTACGAGCAGTACTTC
CASSPRGSGTYEQYF
>NA|TRBJ2-2|TRBV21-1|NA
TGTGCCAGCAGCTCGGACAGGGAAGGTGGGTTCGGGGAGCTGTTTTTT
CASSSDREGGFGELFF
>NA|TRBJ2-2|TRBV29-1|NA
TGCAGCGCCGGACTGGGCGCGAACACCGGGGAGCTGTTTTTT
CSAGLGANTGELFF
>NA|TRBJ2-7|TRBV5-4|NA
TGTGCCAGCAGCCAGACAGGTCCGGGTGAGCAGTACTTC
CASSQTGPGEQYF
>NA|TRBJ1-5|TRBV30|NA
TGTGCCTGGAGTGGAGGGGGGATAGGCAATCAGCCCCAGCATTTT
CAWSGGGIGNQPQHF
>TRBD1|TRBJ2-1|TRBV7-9|NA
TGTGCCAGCAGCTTTCCCCTTGACAGGGTCAATGAGCAGTTCTTC
CASSFPLDRVNEQFF
>NA|TRBJ1-2|TRBV5-1|NA
TGCGCCAGCAGCTTGTTCAGGGGATTCTTC
CASSLFRGFF
>NA|TRBJ1-2|TRBV28|NA
TGTGCCATCGGACGTGAGTCCTATGGCTACACCTTC
CAIGRESYGYTF
>TRBD1|TRBJ2-7|TRBV23-1|NA
TGCGCCAGCAGTCAAGCGGGACAGGGACCATACGAGCAGTACTTC
CASSQAGQGPYEQYF
>NA|TRBJ2-1|TRBV7-2|once
TGTGCCAGCAGCTTTCGGGCGGACAATGAGCAGTTCTTC
CASSFRADNEQFF
>NA|TRBJ1-4|TRBV7-6|NA
TGTGCCAGCAGCTTAGTTAATGAAAAACTGTTTTTT
CASSLVNEKLFF
>TRBD1|TRBJ2-5|TRBV28|NA
TGTGCCAGCAGTTTTACGGACAGGGTCCAAGAGACCCAGTACTTC
CASSFTDRVQETQYF
>TRBD2|TRBJ2-5|TRBV10-3|NA
TGTGCCATCAGTGAGTCGTTAGGACTAGCGGCCCAAGAGACCCAGTACTTC
CAISESLGLAAQETQYF
>TRBD1|TRBJ2-3|TRBV29-1|NA
TGCAGCGTCGCCACAGGGGGGTACACAGATACGCAGTATTTT
CSVATGGYTDTQYF
>NA|TRBJ2-3|TRBV4-2|NA
TGTGCCAGCAGCCAAGACCGATCGGGTCCAGATACGCAGTATTTT
CASSQDRSGPDTQYF
>TRBD2|TRBJ2-1|TRBV9|NA
TGTGCCAGCAGCGGCAAACTAGCGGGAGGGTACAATGAGCAGTTCTTC
CASSGKLAGGYNEQFF
>TRBD1|TRBJ1-2|TRBV29-1|NA
TGCAGCGTTGAAGATCGGACAGGCTACTATGGCTACACCTTC
CSVEDRTGYYGYTF
>NA|TRBJ2-7|TRBV7-9|NA
TGTGCCAGCAGCTTCCCTACAGGGAGGTACGAGCAGTACTTC
CASSFPTGRYEQYF
>NA|TRBJ1-2|TRBV4-1|NA
TGCGCCAGCAGCCAAGATCTCGCAGCTAACTATGGCTACACCTTC
CASSQDLAANYGYTF
>NA|TRBJ1-1|TRBV10-3|few
TGTGCCATCAGTGAGTTGGGTACGAAGCTCTCCACTGAAGCTTTCTTT
CAISELGTKLSTEAFF
>TRBD1|TRBJ1-5|TRBV2|NA
TGTGCCAGCAGTGGGGAGGGACAGACTTTTTCCAGCAATCAGCCCCAGCATTTT
CASSGEGQTFSSNQPQHF
>NA|TRBJ1-4|TRBV2|NA
TGTGCCAGCAGGGCGTTGGGGGGATTGGGTAATGAAAAACTGTTTTTT
CASRALGGLGNEKLFF
>NA|TRBJ1-2|TRBV2|NA
TGTGCCAGCAGTGCAGGCATCCAAGAACATGGCTACACCTTC
CASSAGIQEHGYTF
>NA|TRBJ1-4|TRBV27|NA
TGTGCCAGCAGTAGGAGCGGGGGCGGGGAAAAACTGTTTTTT
CASSRSGGGEKLFF
>NA|TRBJ1-1|TRBV20-1|NA
TGCAGTGCCCGCGTGGGCACTGAAGCTTTCTTT
CSARVGTEAFF
>NA|TRBJ2-1|TRBV7-2|NA
TGTGCCAGCAGCTTATCTAGGGGAAGCCACAATGAGCAGTTCTTC
CASSLSRGSHNEQFF
>NA|TRBJ1-2|TRBV28|many
TGTGCCAGCAGTTTAGGGATGAGGGGATGGAGCTATGGCTACACCTTC
CASSLGMRGWSYGYTF
>NA|TRBJ2-2|TRBV25-1|NA
TGTGCCAGCAGTCGGAGGACTGGGGGCGGAAACACCGGGGAGCTGTTTTTT
CASSRRTGGGNTGELFF
>TRBD2|TRBJ2-7|TRBV7-3|NA
TGTGCCAGCAGCTTAACTAGGCTAGCGGCAACCTACGAGCAGTACTTC
CASSLTRLAATYEQYF
>NA|TRBJ2-5|TRBV29-1|once
TGCAGCGTTGAGGGGGGAGTCGGGGAGACCCAGTACTTC
CSVEGGVGETQYF
>NA|TRBJ1-1|TRBV29-1|NA
TGCAGCGCCAAACAGGGTAACACTGAAGCTTTCTTT
CSAKQGNTEAFF
>TRBD1|TRBJ1-4|TRBV6-1|NA
TGTGCCATCAGTCAGGACAGGCTCAATGAAAAACTGTTTTTT
CAISQDRLNEKLFF
>NA|TRBJ1-2|TRBV7-9|NA
TGTGCCAGCAGCTTATTCCCCGACGGATTCTATGGCTACACCTTC
CASSLFPDGFYGYTF
>NA|TRBJ2-1|TRBV18|NA
TGTGCCAGCTCACCCGGGACACACTCCTACAATGAGCAGTTCTTC
CASSPGTHSYNEQFF
>NA|TRBJ2-1|TRBV14|NA
TGTGCCAGCAGCCTCGGACGCCCCCCCGACAATGAGCAGTTCTTC
CASSLGRPPDNEQFF
>TRBD2|TRBJ2-7|TRBV6-5|once
TGTGCCAGCAGTTACTTGGGACTAGGCAGCGAGCAGTACTTC
CASSYLGLGSEQYF
>NA|TRBJ1-2|TRBV5-1|NA
TGCGCCAGCAGCCCCCAGGGAGCGGACTATGGCTACACCTTC
CASSPQGADYGYTF
>NA|TRBJ1-4|TRBV7-9|few
TGTGCCAGCAGCTTAAGGAAGGAACTGTTTTTT
CASSLRKELFF
>NA|TRBJ2-7|TRBV2|NA
TGTGCCAGCAGAGTTTGGGGCTACGAGCAGTACTTC
CASRVWGYEQYF
>TRBD1|TRBJ1-2|TRBV7-9|few
TGTGCCAGCAGTTGGACAGGGGACTATGGCTACACCTTC
CASSWTGDYGYTF
>NA|TRBJ1-5|TRBV2|NA
TGTGCCAGCAGCGGGGACTTTAGCAATCAGCCCCAGCATTTT
CASSGDFSNQPQHF
>NA|TRBJ2-7|TRBV4-1|NA
TGCGCCAGCAGCCAAGGTACGGGGGTAGGTGAGCAGTACTTC
CASSQGTGVGEQYF
>TRBD1|TRBJ2-7|TRBV5-4|NA
TGTGCCAGCAGCTTGGGGACAGGGGGTTTCTACGAGCAGTACTTC
CASSLGTGGFYEQYF
>NA|TRBJ1-4|TRBV30|few
TGTGCCTGGAGTATGGGCGGCGGGGGAAAACTGTTTTTT
CAWSMGGGGKLFF
>NA|TRBJ1-4|TRBV2|NA
TGTGCCAGCAGTCCCGAACAGGTGCAAAAACTGTTTTTT
CASSPEQVQKLFF